Presented here are 30 T cell receptor beta chains from one specimen sequenced in a study of T cell responses to AZD1222 COVID-19 vaccine. Repertoires were generated with immunoSEQ multiplex PCR, while TCRdb's copy carries only in-frame clones and drops some. The sample carries 250,000 to 300,000 clones, around 92% recorded once. The starting material was peripheral blood, obtained 28 days after the second AZD1222 dose. The receptors derive from an adult who received the AZD1222 COVID-19 vaccine.

CDR3 loop: CASSPVLGGQETQYF. The CDR3 DNA reads TGTGCCAGCAGCCCCGTTTTGGGGGGACAAGAGACCCAGTACTTC. V and J are TRBV5-4 and TRBJ2-5, with D perhaps TRBD2 (6 bases). Germline V lookup: CDR1 SGHNT, CDR2 YYREEE (reference sequence). The CDR3 loop spans 15 amino acids. The V gene lost 4 bases and the J gene lost 2 bases, with 15 bases spanning the gap. Together with reference TRBV5-4 and TRBJ2-5, the CDR3 gives the full variable domain: ETGVTQSPTHLIKTRGQQVTLRCSSQSGHNTVSWYQQALGQGPQFIFQYYREEENGRGNFPPRFSGLQFPNYSSELNVNALELDDSALYLCASSPVLGGQETQYFGPGTRLLVL.

This sequence joins TRBV5-4 and TRBJ1-1, with D unresolved. The CDR3 length is 14 residues. V was shortened by 3 bases and J by 1 base, with 10 bases between the two germline ends. Germline lookup yields CDR1 SGHNT and CDR2 YYREEE (reference sequence). The CDR3, as DNA: TGTGCCAGCAGCTGGGTAGGCTCGAACACTGAAGCTTTCTTT. Protein sequence: CASSWVGSNTEAFF.

This chain joins TRBV9 and TRBJ1-4, with D possibly being TRBD1 (6 bases). The CDR3 sequence is 16 residues long. Germline V gene sequence: CDR1 SGDLS, CDR2 YYNGEE. Trimming cost V 0 bases and J 7 bases, with 16 bases left between them. CDR3 DNA: TGTGCCAGCAGCGTAGCAACAGGGAGGAAGGGTGAAAAACTGTTTTTT. Translation: CASSVATGRKGEKLFF. Full variable domain (rest looked up from reference TRBV9 and TRBJ1-4): DSGVTQTPKHLITATGQRVTLRCSPRSGDLSVYWYQQSLDQGLQFLIQYYNGEERAKGNILERFSAQQFPDLHSELNLSSLELGDSALYFCASSVATGRKGEKLFFGSGTQLSVL.

This chain connects TRBV6-5 to TRBJ2-7; D may be TRBD1 (6 bases). Germline-derived CDR1 and CDR2 are MNHEY and SVGAGI. CDR3 length: 14 amino acids. The germline V and J ends were trimmed by 6 bases and 0 bases, with 12 bases remaining between them. CDR3 sequence reads: CASSQGRRSYEQYF. The CDR3, as DNA: TGTGCCAGCAGCCAGGGGCGCCGCTCCTACGAGCAGTACTTC.

The chain carries TRBV3-1 (or the pseudogene TRBV3-2) and TRBJ1-1; tentatively, D is TRBD1 (5 bases). The CDR3 runs to 14 residues. In germline, CDR1 is LGHDT, CDR2 YNNKEL (reference sequence). V was pared by 2 bases and J by 0 bases, with 7 bases between. The CDR3 sequence: CASSQPGLNTEAFF. Written as DNA, the CDR3 is TGTGCCAGCAGCCAACCGGGGCTGAACACTGAAGCTTTCTTT.

The V call is TRBV6-5, the J call TRBJ1-1; TRBD1 might be the D (6 bases). V was trimmed by 2 bases and J by 9 bases, leaving 16 bases between them. The CDR3 consists of 14 residues. Looked up from germline, CDR1 is MNHEY and CDR2 is SVGAGI. CDR3 nucleotides: TGTGCCAGCAGTTACGGGGTAGGACAGAATAAAGCTTTCTTT. Translating gives CASSYGVGQNKAFF.

This chain connects TRBV11-2 to TRBJ2-3; perhaps TRBD1 as D (6 bases). The CDR3 is made up of 15 amino acids. The V end was cut by 4 bases, the J end by 2 bases, with 13 bases between. Germline assignment: CDR1 SGHAT and CDR2 FQNNGV. CDR3 sequence reads: CASSSVQGYTDTQYF. CDR3 nucleotides: TGTGCCAGCAGCTCTGTCCAGGGGTACACAGATACGCAGTATTTT.

J is TRBJ2-1 and V is TRBV7-2; D call uncertain. Looked up from germline, CDR1 is SGHTA and CDR2 is FQGNSA. The germline V and J ends were trimmed by 1 base and 4 bases, with 11 bases remaining between them. This CDR3 is 15 amino acids long. The CDR3 DNA follows: TGTGCCAGCAGCTTAGTGAGTGGGTTATACAATGAGCAGTTCTTC. This gives the protein CASSLVSGLYNEQFF.

The V gene is TRBV7-6, the J gene TRBJ2-5; 12 bases agree with TRBD2. Unmatched junction bases numbered 2, after V lost 4 bases and J lost 2 bases. This CDR3 is built from 15 residues. Looked up from germline, CDR1 is SGHVS and CDR2 is FNYEAQ. The CDR3, as DNA: TGTGCCAGCAGCTCGCTAGCGGGGGGGCAAGAGACCCAGTACTTC. This translates into CASSSLAGGQETQYF.

CDR3 coding DNA: TGTGCCAGCAGTCGCGGGACAGGAAGGTCGCCCCAGCATTTT. Translating gives CASSRGTGRSPQHF. The V call is TRBV6-2 or TRBV6-3, the J call TRBJ1-5, with 8 positions matching TRBD1. Trimming cost V 5 bases and J 9 bases; bases outside gene matches: 9. Germline V gene lookup returns CDR1 MNHEY and CDR2 SVGEGT. This CDR3 region has 14 residues.

The V call is TRBV12-3 or TRBV12-4, the J call TRBJ1-1; a possible D gene is TRBD1 (6 bases). The CDR3 runs 11 residues. The V and J ends lost 2 bases and 10 bases respectively, with 8 bases between them. CDR3 protein: CASSLRGAAFF. CDR3 DNA: TGTGCCAGCAGTTTAAGGGGGGCAGCTTTCTTT.

CDR3 bases: TGTGCCACCAGGGATAGCGGCTCCTACAATGAGCAGTTCTTC. This codes for CATRDSGSYNEQFF. The rearrangement uses TRBV15 and TRBJ2-1, with D perhaps TRBD2 (6 bases). The CDR3 totals 14 residues. Between the trimmed V and J ends, which lost 6 bases and 0 bases, there was a span of 9 bases. CDR1 is LNHNV, CDR2 YYDKDF, per germline (reference sequence). Full variable domain (missing parts from reference TRBV15 and TRBJ2-1): DAMVIQNPRYQVTQFGKPVTLSCSQTLNHNVMYWYQQKSSQAPKLLFHYYDKDFNNEADTPDNFQSRRPNTSFCFLDIRSPGLGDTAMYLCATRDSGSYNEQFFGPGTRLTVL.

V gene TRBV14 combines with J gene TRBJ2-2, with D unresolved. The CDR3 has 13 amino acids. V was clipped by 4 bases and J by 6 bases, with 9 bases between them. Germline V CDR1 and CDR2: SGHDN, FVKESK. CDR3 nucleotides: TGTGCCAGCAGCCCCGCTACGGCCGGGGAGCTGTTTTTT. This sequence encodes CASSPATAGELFF.

This chain joins TRBV20-1 and TRBJ1-5, with D perhaps matching TRBD1 (5 bases). Germline assignment: CDR1 DFQATT and CDR2 SNEGSKA (reference sequence). The CDR3 sequence is 15 residues long. With 3 bases removed from V and 4 bases from J, the gap between germline ends came to 16 bases. CDR3 loop: CSASYRWAGNQPQHF. The CDR3, as DNA: TGCAGTGCTAGTTATCGGTGGGCAGGGAATCAGCCCCAGCATTTT.

The chain has TRBV6-2 or TRBV6-3 and TRBJ1-2; D possibly corresponds to TRBD1 (5 bases). The CDR3 extends over 12 amino acids. The V gene lost 6 bases and the J gene lost 4 bases, with 9 bases spanning the gap. Per the germline V gene, CDR1 is MNHEY and CDR2 is SVGEGT. CDR3 in amino acids: CASSIDSYGYTF. DNA of the CDR3: TGTGCCAGCAGCATAGACAGCTATGGCTACACCTTC.

The chain is built from TRBV11-3 and TRBJ1-3, with D perhaps TRBD1 (6 bases). CDR1 SGHNT and CDR2 YENEEA come from the germline V gene. Trimming took 3 bases from V and 0 from J, leaving 9 bases between them. The CDR3 covers 15 residues. The CDR3 is CASSLRTASGNTIYF. The DNA for the CDR3 is TGTGCCAGCAGCTTGAGGACAGCCTCTGGAAACACCATATATTTT.

This chain links TRBV18 with TRBJ1-2, with D unresolved. Trimming pared 3 bases from V and 6 bases from J, leaving 20 bases between. CDR3 size: 16 residues. Germline CDR1 reads KGHSH; CDR2 reads LQKENI. This CDR3 is CASSPQMTPQTNGYTF. DNA of the CDR3: TGTGCCAGCTCACCGCAGATGACCCCTCAAACTAATGGCTACACCTTC.

The rearrangement joins TRBV10-3 to TRBJ2-7; D not certain. V lost 2 bases to trimming and J lost 4 bases, with 12 bases between them. The length of the CDR3 is 14 residues. The germline gives CDR1 ENHRY, CDR2 SYGVKD. The CDR3 sequence: CAISEGNMEYEQYF. CDR3 nucleotides: TGTGCCATCAGTGAGGGAAACATGGAGTACGAGCAGTACTTC.

The rearrangement joins TRBV5-4 to TRBJ1-3; a weak D match, TRBD1 (6 bases). The length of the CDR3 is 16 residues. The V gene lost 4 bases and the J gene lost 0 bases, with 14 bases spanning the gap. CDR1 and CDR2 from the germline V gene are SGHNT and YYREEE (reference sequence). CDR3 DNA sequence: TGTGCCAGCAGCCAGGGACACCCAAGCTCTGGAAACACCATATATTTT. Encoded protein: CASSQGHPSSGNTIYF.

The V call is TRBV7-6, the J call TRBJ2-2; either TRBD1 or TRBD2 may supply D (6 bases each). Germline values: CDR1 SGHVS, CDR2 FNYEAQ. The CDR3 contains 16 residues. With 2 bases removed from V and 5 bases from J, the gap between germline ends came to 15 bases. CDR3 sequence reads: CASSLRYRAGTGELFF. CDR3 in DNA: TGTGCCAGCAGCTTACGTTACAGGGCGGGGACCGGGGAGCTGTTTTTT.

V is TRBV6-5 and J is TRBJ1-2; tentative D call: TRBD1 (5 bases). The CDR3 contains 12 residues. Trimming removed 7 bases from V and 5 bases from J, with 11 bases in between. Germline V gives CDR1 MNHEY, CDR2 SVGAGI. The CDR3 nucleotides read TGTGCCAGCACCCCGGGGGGATATGGCTACACCTTC. Translation: CASTPGGYGYTF.

The rearrangement uses TRBV11-2 and TRBJ1-5; no clear D. V was cut by 5 bases and J by 7 bases, with 9 bases left in between. This CDR3 spans 12 amino acids. Looked up from germline, CDR1 is SGHAT and CDR2 is FQNNGV. CDR3 nucleotide sequence: TGTGCCAGCAGCCCTGAGGGACAGCCCCAGCATTTT. Translated, it gives CASSPEGQPQHF.

Here the CDR3 reads CASSPVGGNTIYF. The CDR3 DNA reads as TGTGCCAGCAGCCCCGTAGGCGGAAACACCATATATTTT. The chain combines TRBV11-2 with TRBJ1-3; no clear D gene. Germline lookup yields CDR1 SGHAT and CDR2 FQNNGV. V lost 5 bases, J lost 4 bases, and 9 bases lay in between. The CDR3 extends over 13 amino acids.

For the CDR3, the DNA is TGTGCCATCAGTGAGTCGGTTTATTATTCACCCCTCCACTTT. It translates to CAISESVYYSPLHF. The rearrangement joins TRBV10-3 to TRBJ1-6; D call uncertain. V was pared by 0 bases and J by 8 bases, with 8 bases between. CDR3 size: 14 residues. Germline CDR1 is ENHRY and CDR2 is SYGVKD.

The chain has TRBV4-1 and TRBJ2-5, with 7 bases matching TRBD2. With V trimmed by 2 bases and J by 5 bases, 8 bases remained unmatched. The CDR3 loop spans 15 amino acids. Germline V lookup: CDR1 MGHRA, CDR2 YSYEKL. CDR3 protein: CASSQILGGYETQYF. The CDR3 DNA is TGCGCCAGCAGCCAAATCTTGGGGGGGTACGAGACCCAGTACTTC.

This chain connects TRBV7-2 to TRBJ2-7; 12 bases map to TRBD1. Trimming took 5 bases from V and 6 from J; bases not matched to a gene: 5. The CDR3 runs to 14 residues. CDR1 SGHTA and CDR2 FQGNSA come from the germline V gene. CDR3 residues: CASSTGQGAREQYF. DNA of the CDR3: TGTGCCAGCAGCACGGGACAGGGGGCGCGCGAGCAGTACTTC.

This CDR3 is CASSLAPLREYNEQYF. The CDR3 DNA is TGTGCCAGCAGCTTGGCCCCGTTGCGGGAGTATAACGAGCAGTACTTC. The genes are TRBV5-4 and TRBJ2-7, with TRBD2 identical over 7 bases. The junction had 11 bases not matched to a gene; V was cut back by 0 bases and J by 5 bases. Looked up from germline, CDR1 is SGHNT and CDR2 is YYREEE (reference sequence). The length of the CDR3 is 16 residues.

The genes are TRBV9 and TRBJ2-7; TRBD2 matches 8 bases. The ends lost 4 bases at V and 5 bases at J; junction bases unmatched: 5. In germline, CDR1 is SGDLS, CDR2 YYNGEE. The CDR3 covers 13 residues. The CDR3 region is CASSHRGGHEQYF. CDR3 sequence (DNA): TGTGCCAGCAGCCATCGGGGGGGCCACGAGCAGTACTTC.

This chain links TRBV19 with TRBJ1-2; the D gene is possibly TRBD1 (6 bases). This CDR3 spans 16 amino acids. V was cut by 7 bases and J by 4 bases, with 22 bases left in between. The germline V gene encodes CDR1 LNHDA and CDR2 SQIVND (reference sequence). The CDR3 nucleotides are TGTGCCAGTAACCTCGACAGGCGAGGGAGGGCCTATGGCTACACCTTC. Its protein product is CASNLDRRGRAYGYTF.

The genes are TRBV12-3 or TRBV12-4 and TRBJ2-5; D unresolved. The V end lost 6 bases, the J end lost 2 bases, and 7 bases lay between the germline ends. The CDR3 has 12 residues. This CDR3 reads CASSRNQETQYF. CDR3 DNA: TGTGCCAGCAGCCGGAATCAAGAGACCCAGTACTTC.